This T cell receptor (beta chain) was sequenced for a study of T-cell memory formation after mild COVID-19. Overall study findings and caveats: Contracting CD8+ clones were enriched in EMRA, CD4+ mainly in CM and EM. Memory cells collected pre-infection included some clones that later responded, suggesting cross-reactive memory joined. Clones that got smaller from day 15 to 85 had even CD4/CD8, while clones growing later tipped toward CD4+.

Sample barcodes and UMIs were carried by the TCR alpha and TCR beta cDNA libraries that 5'RACE generated with constant-segment primers. TCRdb analysed the 5' RACE reads with MiXCR anew, one entry per CDR3 protein. The table has a few hundred thousand distinct CDR3 sequences, 15% to 20% seen once; the top ten hold 20% to 25%. The CDR3 has 13 amino acids. The germline CDR1 and CDR2 sequences are SGHRS and YFSETQ. V dropped 7 bases and J dropped 2 bases, with 12 bases sitting between them. This clonotype was picked up many times. Its antigen is unidentified. The chain recombines TRBV5-1 with TRBJ2-5, with D perhaps matching TRBD2 (5 bases). Sequencing was done on a sample of PBMCs or a T cell subset sorted from them (not recorded which). This sequence was found in a man between 18 and 35 years old who had mild COVID-19 (a few samples of this study predate the infection). Cell type and time point are not known. CDR3 region: CASSVGGQETQYF. The CDR3 DNA reads TGCGCCAGCTCAGTGGGCGGGCAAGAGACCCAGTACTTC.